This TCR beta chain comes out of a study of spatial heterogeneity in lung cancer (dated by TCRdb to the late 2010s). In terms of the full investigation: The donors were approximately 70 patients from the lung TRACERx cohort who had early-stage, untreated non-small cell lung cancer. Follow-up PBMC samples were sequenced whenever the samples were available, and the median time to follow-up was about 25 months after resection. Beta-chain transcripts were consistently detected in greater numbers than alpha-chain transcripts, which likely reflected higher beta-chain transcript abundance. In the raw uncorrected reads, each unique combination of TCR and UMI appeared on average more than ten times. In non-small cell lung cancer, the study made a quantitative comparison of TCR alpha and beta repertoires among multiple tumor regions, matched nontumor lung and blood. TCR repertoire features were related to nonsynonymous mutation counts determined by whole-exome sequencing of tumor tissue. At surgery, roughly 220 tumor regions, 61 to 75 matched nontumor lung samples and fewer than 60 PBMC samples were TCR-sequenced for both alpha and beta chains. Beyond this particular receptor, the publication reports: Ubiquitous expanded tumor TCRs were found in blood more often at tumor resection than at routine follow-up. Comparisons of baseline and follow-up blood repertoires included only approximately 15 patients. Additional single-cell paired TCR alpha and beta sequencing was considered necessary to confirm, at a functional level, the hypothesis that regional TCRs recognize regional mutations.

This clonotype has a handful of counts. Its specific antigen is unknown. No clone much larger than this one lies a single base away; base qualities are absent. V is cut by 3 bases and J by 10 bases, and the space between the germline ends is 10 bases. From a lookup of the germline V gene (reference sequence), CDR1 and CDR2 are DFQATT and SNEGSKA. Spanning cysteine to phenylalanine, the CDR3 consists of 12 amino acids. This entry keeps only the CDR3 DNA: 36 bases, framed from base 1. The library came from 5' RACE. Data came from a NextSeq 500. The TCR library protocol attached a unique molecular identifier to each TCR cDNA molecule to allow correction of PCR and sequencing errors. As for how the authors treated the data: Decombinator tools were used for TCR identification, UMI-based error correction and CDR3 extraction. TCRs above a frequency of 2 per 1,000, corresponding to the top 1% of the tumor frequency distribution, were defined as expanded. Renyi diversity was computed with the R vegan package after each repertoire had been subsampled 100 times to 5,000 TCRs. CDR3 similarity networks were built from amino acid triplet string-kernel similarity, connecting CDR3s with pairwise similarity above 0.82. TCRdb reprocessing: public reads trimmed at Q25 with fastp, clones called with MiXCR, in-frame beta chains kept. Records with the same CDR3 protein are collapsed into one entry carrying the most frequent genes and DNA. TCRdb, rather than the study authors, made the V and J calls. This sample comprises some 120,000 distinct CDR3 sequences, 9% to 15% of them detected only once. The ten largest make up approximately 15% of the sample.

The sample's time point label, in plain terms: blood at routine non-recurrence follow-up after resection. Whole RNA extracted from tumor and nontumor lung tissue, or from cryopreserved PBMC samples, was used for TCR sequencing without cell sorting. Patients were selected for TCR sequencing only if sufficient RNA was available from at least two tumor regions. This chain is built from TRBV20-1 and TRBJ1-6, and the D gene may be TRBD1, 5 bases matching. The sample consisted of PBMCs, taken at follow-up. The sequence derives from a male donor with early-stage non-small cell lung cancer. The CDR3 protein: CSARGEASPLHF. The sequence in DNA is TGCAGTGCTAGGGGGGAAGCCTCACCCCTCCACTTT.